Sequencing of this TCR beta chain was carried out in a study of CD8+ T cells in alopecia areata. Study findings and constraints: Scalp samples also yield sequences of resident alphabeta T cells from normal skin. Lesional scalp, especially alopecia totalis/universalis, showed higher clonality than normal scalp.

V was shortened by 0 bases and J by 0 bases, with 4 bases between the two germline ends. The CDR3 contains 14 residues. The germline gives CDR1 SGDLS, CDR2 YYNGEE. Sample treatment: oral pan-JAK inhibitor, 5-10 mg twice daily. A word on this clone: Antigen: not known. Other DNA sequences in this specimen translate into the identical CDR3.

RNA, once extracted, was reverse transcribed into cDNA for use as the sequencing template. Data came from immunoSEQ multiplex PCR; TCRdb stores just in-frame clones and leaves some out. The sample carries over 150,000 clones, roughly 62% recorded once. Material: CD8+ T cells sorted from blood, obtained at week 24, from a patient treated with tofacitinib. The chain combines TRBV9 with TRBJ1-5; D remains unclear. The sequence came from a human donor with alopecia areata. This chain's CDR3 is CASSVGSSNQPQHF. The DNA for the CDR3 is TGTGCCAGCAGCGTAGGGAGTAGCAATCAGCCCCAGCATTTT.